The 5 T cell receptor beta chains below all came from one sample that was sequenced in a study of cytomegalovirus exposure and HLA in healthy donors. Profiling relied on immunoSEQ multiplex PCR, and the TCRdb table lists in-frame clones only, not all of them. The table includes more than 95,000 clones, approximately 85% detected once. Sequenced material: PBMCs. These receptors were collected from a man younger than 35 in good health and CMV-seronegative.

This sequence joins TRBV30 and TRBJ1-2; 7 bases line up with TRBD1. Trimming at V came to 4 bases and at J to 4 bases, leaving 18 bases not matched to a gene. The CDR3 extends over 17 amino acids. Per germline, CDR1 GTSNPN and CDR2 SVGIG (reference sequence). CDR3 DNA sequence: TGTGCCTGGATACGGGGACAGAGTGTACGCCGATCCTATGGCTACACCTTC. Protein product: CAWIRGQSVRRSYGYTF. Based on the CDR3 plus reference TRBV30 and TRBJ1-2, the full variable domain is SQTIHQWPATLVQPVGSPLSLECTVEGTSNPNLYWYRQAAGRGLQLLFYSVGIGQISSEVPQNLSASRPQDRQFILSSKKLLLSDSGFYLCAWIRGQSVRRSYGYTFGSGTRLTVV.

The genes are TRBV18 and TRBJ2-2; 8 bases are shared with TRBD1. The CDR3 runs to 17 residues. The trim removed 3 bases at V and 1 base at J, leaving 7 bases unmatched. The V gene's germline CDR1 is KGHSH and CDR2 LQKENI. CDR3 DNA: TGTGCCAGCTCACCGGGAGGACAGGGATTGAACACCGGGGAGCTGTTTTTT. Translated: CASSPGGQGLNTGELFF.

The chain joins TRBV15 to TRBJ1-2, with D possibly being TRBD1 (6 bases). V lost 3 bases and J lost 0, with 11 bases in between. CDR3 length: 15 amino acids. Germline assignment: CDR1 LNHNV and CDR2 YYDKDF (reference sequence). As DNA, the CDR3 is TGTGCCACCAGCAGGACAGGCACAGCTAACTATGGCTACACCTTC. As protein: CATSRTGTANYGYTF.

The CDR3 sequence: CSAADRVNEKLFF. The CDR3, as DNA: TGCAGCGCCGCAGACAGGGTTAATGAAAAACTGTTTTTT. This chain connects TRBV29-1 to TRBJ1-4, with TRBD1 matching over 7 bases. With V trimmed by 7 bases and J by 4 bases, 6 bases remained unmatched. This CDR3 is built from 13 residues. The germline V gene has CDR1 SQVTM and CDR2 ANQGSEA.

The chain has TRBV7-2 and TRBJ2-7; a possible D gene is TRBD1 (5 bases). V was clipped by 5 bases and J by 7 bases, with 15 bases between them. The CDR3 loop spans 13 amino acids. Germline V gene lookup returns CDR1 SGHTA and CDR2 FQGNSA. CDR3 in DNA: TGTGCCAGCAGCCAAGGGGCATTCGGTGAGCAGTACTTC. Protein: CASSQGAFGEQYF.